This T cell receptor (beta chain) was sequenced in a study of T cells in Graves' hyperthyroidism and ophthalmopathy. Study conclusions and caveats: Researchers report that a 13 V-J model separated ophthalmopathy from stable hyperthyroidism. The majority of expanded thyroid clonotypes above 0.001 also appeared in blood.

CDR1 and CDR2 from the germline V gene are KGHDR and SFDVKD. V lost 9 bases and J 6 bases, leaving 11 bases between the germline ends. The CDR3 is 12 residues long. Hyperthyroidism was newly diagnosed in patients aged 18 to 65 (duration under 2 months). This clonotype was observed at least ten times. Its antigen is undetermined. Using RNA transcripts as the source, TCR beta CDR3 regions were amplified. HTBI primers drove first-round RT-PCR of the TCR CDR3. TCRdb redid the calling of the multiplex PCR reads with MiXCR, one entry per CDR3 protein. The sample contains around 600,000 distinct CDR3 sequences, around 14% of which appear only once.

Input material: blood. The sequence was obtained from a woman aged 25 to 45 with Graves' hyperthyroidism. This rearrangement joins TRBV24-1 to TRBJ2-1, with D hard to call. The CDR3 reads CATPVPCNEQFF. Here the CDR3 DNA reads TGTGCCACCCCCGTTCCCTGCAATGAGCAGTTCTTC.